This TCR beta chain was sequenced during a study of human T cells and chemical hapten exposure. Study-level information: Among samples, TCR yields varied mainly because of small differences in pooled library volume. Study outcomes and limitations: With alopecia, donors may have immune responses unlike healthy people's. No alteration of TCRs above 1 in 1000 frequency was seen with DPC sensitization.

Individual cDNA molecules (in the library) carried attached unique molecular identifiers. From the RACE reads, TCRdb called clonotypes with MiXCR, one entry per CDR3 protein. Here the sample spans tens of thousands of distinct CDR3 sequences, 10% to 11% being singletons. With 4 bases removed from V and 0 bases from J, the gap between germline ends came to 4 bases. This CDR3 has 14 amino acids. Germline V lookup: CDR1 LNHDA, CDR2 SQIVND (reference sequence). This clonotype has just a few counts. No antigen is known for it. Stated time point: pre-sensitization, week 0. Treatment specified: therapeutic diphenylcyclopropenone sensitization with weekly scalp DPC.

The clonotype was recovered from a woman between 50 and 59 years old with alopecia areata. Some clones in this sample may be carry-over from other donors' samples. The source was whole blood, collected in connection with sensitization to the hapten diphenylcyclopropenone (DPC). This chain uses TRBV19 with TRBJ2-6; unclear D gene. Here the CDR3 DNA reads TGTGCCAGTAGTAAAGGCTCTGGGGCCAACGTCCTGACTTTC. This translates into CASSKGSGANVLTF.